The next 10 T cell receptor beta chains were all read from a single sample in a study of T cells after yellow fever vaccination. TCRdb called the 5' RACE reads again in MiXCR, with one record for every CDR3 protein. Found here are some 340,000 distinct CDR3 sequences, roughly 4.3% of them singletons; the top ten hold around 23%. The sequenced sample was PBMCs, obtained 5 days after the yellow fever booster vaccination. The receptors stem from a man aged 18 to 29 who received the YFV17D yellow fever vaccine.

The sample holds many counts of this clonotype. V usage is TRBV5-4 and J usage is TRBJ2-2, with TRBD1 identical over 9 bases. The CDR3 is 14 residues long. Trimming at V came to 0 bases and at J to 14 bases, leaving 8 bases not matched to a gene. The germline CDR1 and CDR2 sequences are SGHNT and YYREEE (reference sequence). CDR3 coding DNA: TGTGCCAGCAGCTTGGAGGGACAGGGAAGCCCCCTGTTTTTT. It is translated as CASSLEGQGSPLFF.

V and J are TRBV3-1 and TRBJ1-5; unclear D gene. CDR3 length: 13 residues. V dropped 4 bases and J dropped 9 bases, with 13 bases sitting between them. The germline gives CDR1 LGHDT, CDR2 YNNKEL (reference sequence). The CDR3 DNA is TGTGCCAGCAGCCGAGGACCGGAAGGGCCCCAGCATTTT. Residues: CASSRGPEGPQHF.

For this clonotype: The junction and the germline gene differ at one end; a read error may be behind it. The rearrangement uses TRBV28 and TRBJ1-1; weak D call: TRBD1 (5 bases). Germline lookup yields CDR1 MDHEN and CDR2 SYDVKM. The CDR3 has 12 residues. Here the CDR3 reads CASRWGNTEVFF. The CDR3 nucleotides read TGTGCCAGCCGGTGGGGGAACACTGAAGTTTTCTTT.

The chain is built from TRBV12-5 and TRBJ2-1; D is perhaps TRBD1 (6 bases). Per the germline V gene, CDR1 is LGHNT and CDR2 is FRNRAP. The germline V and J ends were trimmed by 1 base and 7 bases, with 11 bases remaining between them. The CDR3 covers 14 residues. CDR3 region: CASGLGQGYNEQFF. As DNA, the CDR3 is TGTGCTAGTGGTTTGGGGCAGGGGTATAATGAGCAGTTCTTC.

This sequence joins TRBV7-2 and TRBJ2-6; D is ambiguous. V was pared by 1 base and J by 0 bases, with 7 bases between. Germline CDR1 SGHTA, CDR2 FQGNSA. The CDR3 sequence is 16 residues long. Written as DNA, the CDR3 is TGTGCCAGCAGCTTAGATGCGAACTCTGGGGCCAACGTCCTGACTTTC. This encodes CASSLDANSGANVLTF.

V and J are TRBV7-2 and TRBJ2-5; D ambiguous. Germline assignment: CDR1 SGHTA and CDR2 FQGNSA. Trimming stripped 0 bases from V and 4 bases from J, with 12 bases between. The CDR3 is made up of 15 amino acids. In DNA form, the CDR3 reads TGTGCCAGCAGCTTAGCGCCGGGCGAAGGAGAGACCCAGTACTTC. Protein: CASSLAPGEGETQYF.

This clonotype was seen many times. This sequence joins TRBV7-2 and TRBJ2-5; D is unclear. Germline loops: CDR1 SGHTA, CDR2 FQGNSA. The CDR3 extends over 12 amino acids. The ends were cut back, 5 bases at V and 5 bases at J, with 9 bases in the middle. The CDR3 loop reads CASSPSRETQYF. CDR3 in DNA: TGTGCCAGCAGCCCTTCCAGGGAGACCCAGTACTTC.

This rearrangement joins TRBV29-1 to TRBJ1-1, with TRBD1 as a possible D gene (6 bases). Trimming removed 7 bases from V and 6 bases from J, with 12 bases in between. CDR3 size: 11 residues. Germline V gene data show CDR1 as SQVTM and CDR2 as ANQGSEA. CDR3 nucleotides: TGCAGCGCGAGGGGGGACGCTGAAGCTTTCTTT. Translation: CSARGDAEAFF.

The chain couples TRBV5-1 to TRBJ1-1; D is unclear. The CDR3 runs to 13 residues. The germline V gene has CDR1 SGHRS and CDR2 YFSETQ. V lost 6 bases, J lost 0 bases, and 9 bases lay in between. CDR3 sequence reads: CASTVEVNTEAFF. The CDR3 DNA sequence: TGCGCCAGCACAGTAGAGGTGAACACTGAAGCTTTCTTT.

This chain connects TRBV27 to TRBJ2-5, with 10 bases lining up with TRBD2. CDR1 and CDR2 (germline): MNHEY, SMNVEV (reference sequence). V lost 3 bases to trimming and J lost 5 bases; unmatched junction nucleotides: 12. The CDR3 sequence is 17 residues long. CDR3 region: CASSFLAGGQKGETQYF. Written as DNA, the CDR3 is TGTGCCAGCAGTTTTTTAGCGGGGGGACAAAAGGGGGAGACCCAGTACTTC.